A selection of T cell receptor beta chains follows, all from one sample in a study of cytomegalovirus exposure and HLA in healthy donors. This table comes from immunoSEQ multiplex PCR, and its TCRdb copy is limited to in-frame clones, with some not included. Its table records 100,000 to 150,000 clones. Material for sequencing was PBMCs. The receptors originated from a man aged 18 to 29 in good health and CMV-seronegative. The CDR3 runs from the conserved cysteine through the conserved F or W. D genes are given only for firm matches. Size tells how often a clone was seen (once, few, many) or the class of an expanded clone, and some rows leave it out.

V gene	J gene	D gene	clone size	CDR3 protein	CDR3 DNA
TRBV29-1	TRBJ1-2	TRBD1	.	CSVRDRGTLNYGYTF	TGCAGCGTGAGGGACAGGGGCACCCTTAACTATGGCTACACCTTC
TRBV11-2	TRBJ1-5	TRBD1	.	CASSATGGFGQPQHF	TGTGCCAGCAGCGCTACAGGGGGGTTCGGACAGCCCCAGCATTTT
TRBV28	TRBJ1-1	.	.	CASSLHRATLNTEAFF	TGTGCCAGCAGTTTACACAGGGCGACCCTGAACACTGAAGCTTTCTTT
TRBV6-7	TRBJ2-7	TRBD2	.	CASSPGEGTYEQYF	TGTGCCAGCAGCCCCGGGGAGGGAACCTACGAGCAGTACTTC
TRBV4-1	TRBJ1-1	.	.	CASSQEMEVNTEAFF	TGCGCCAGCAGCCAAGAAATGGAGGTGAACACTGAAGCTTTCTTT
TRBV30	TRBJ1-1	.	.	CAWSVSGGNTEAFF	TGTGCCTGGAGTGTATCGGGGGGGAACACTGAAGCTTTCTTT
TRBV2	TRBJ2-7	TRBD1	.	CASSFDRGSYEQYF	TGTGCCAGCAGTTTTGACAGGGGATCCTACGAGCAGTACTTC
TRBV5-1	TRBJ2-3	TRBD1	.	CASSLRQGDGTDTQYF	TGCGCCAGCAGCTTGAGGCAGGGGGATGGCACAGATACGCAGTATTTT
TRBV28	TRBJ2-3	TRBD2	.	CALRPSGADTQYF	TGTGCCCTTAGGCCTAGCGGGGCAGATACGCAGTATTTT
TRBV5-1	TRBJ2-5	TRBD2	.	CASSWGALAGGQETQYF	TGCGCCAGCAGCTGGGGGGCACTAGCGGGGGGCCAAGAGACCCAGTACTTC
TRBV6-5	TRBJ1-3	.	.	CASSYSPGKRNTIYF	TGTGCCAGCAGTTACTCGCCAGGGAAGAGAAACACCATATATTTT
TRBV6-1	TRBJ1-2	.	.	CASSEWGGSNYGYTF	TGTGCCAGCAGTGAATGGGGGGGCTCTAACTATGGCTACACCTTC
TRBV19	TRBJ2-7	TRBD1	.	CASSASQGAWYEQYF	TGTGCCAGTAGTGCCTCACAGGGGGCGTGGTACGAGCAGTACTTC
TRBV10-2	TRBJ2-3	TRBD2	.	CASSEYRLAGTDTQYF	TGCGCCAGCAGTGAGTACCGACTAGCGGGCACAGATACGCAGTATTTT
TRBV9	TRBJ2-1	TRBD1	.	CASSAGQGGFYNEQFF	TGTGCCAGCAGCGCGGGACAGGGAGGCTTCTACAATGAGCAGTTCTTC
TRBV30	TRBJ2-7	.	.	CAWSQDSRAYEQYF	TGTGCCTGGAGTCAGGACAGTAGAGCCTACGAGCAGTACTTC
TRBV6-5	TRBJ1-3	.	.	CASSYAEGNTIYF	TGTGCCAGCAGTTATGCAGAAGGAAACACCATATATTTT
TRBV6-5	TRBJ1-2	TRBD1	.	CASSYLRTGDGYTF	TGTGCCAGCAGTTACCTAAGGACAGGGGATGGCTACACCTTC
TRBV27	TRBJ1-2	.	.	CASSLSKWASVYGYTF	TGTGCCAGCAGTTTATCGAAATGGGCTTCGGTCTATGGCTACACCTTC
TRBV6-1	TRBJ1-1	.	.	CASSERAGPTEAFF	TGTGCCAGCAGTGAACGTGCGGGACCCACTGAAGCTTTCTTT
TRBV9	TRBJ2-1	.	.	CASSVAGNIDNEQFF	TGTGCCAGCAGCGTAGCGGGAAATATAGACAATGAGCAGTTCTTC
TRBV10-2	TRBJ1-1	.	medium-sized	CASRPGPAGVTEAFF	TGCGCCAGCCGCCCCGGTCCGGCAGGGGTCACTGAAGCTTTCTTT
TRBV18	TRBJ2-1	.	.	CASSPGQYNEQFF	TGTGCCAGCTCACCCGGACAGTACAATGAGCAGTTCTTC
TRBV9	TRBJ1-1	TRBD1	.	CASSALGTANTEAFF	TGTGCCAGCAGCGCCCTCGGGACAGCGAACACTGAAGCTTTCTTT
TRBV12-5	TRBJ1-1	.	.	CASGLDQGKEAFF	TGTGCTAGTGGTTTGGATCAGGGGAAAGAAGCTTTCTTT
TRBV5-4	TRBJ2-1	TRBD2	.	CASSFGTSGVYEQFF	TGTGCCAGCAGCTTCGGGACTAGCGGGGTTTATGAGCAGTTCTTC
TRBV15	TRBJ1-5	.	.	CATSEPGGSTQPQHF	TGTGCCACCAGCGAACCCGGAGGGTCTACCCAGCCCCAGCATTTT
TRBV9	TRBJ1-1	.	.	CASSPSKDSRGAFF	TGTGCCAGCAGCCCTAGTAAAGACTCCCGGGGAGCTTTCTTT
TRBV6-6	TRBJ2-3	TRBD1	.	CASTDRGPFTDTQYF	TGTGCCAGCACCGACAGGGGGCCTTTCACAGATACGCAGTATTTT
TRBV10-3	TRBJ2-1	TRBD1	.	CAISESGQDNEQFF	TGTGCCATCAGTGAGTCGGGACAGGACAATGAGCAGTTCTTC
TRBV7-8	TRBJ2-5	.	.	CASSPQGRGWETQYF	TGTGCCAGCAGCCCACAGGGTAGGGGATGGGAGACCCAGTACTTC
TRBV4-1	TRBJ1-1	.	.	CASSHKHFSGRAEAFF	TGCGCCAGCAGCCATAAACACTTTTCAGGGAGGGCCGAAGCTTTCTTT
TRBV7-9	TRBJ2-7	TRBD2	.	CASSLRRETSGEQYF	TGTGCCAGCAGCTTGCGCCGTGAGACTAGCGGCGAGCAGTACTTC
TRBV19	TRBJ2-7	.	.	CASSIFLREPYEQYF	TGTGCCAGTAGTATATTTTTAAGAGAACCCTACGAGCAGTACTTC
TRBV7-9	TRBJ1-2	.	.	CASSYRTGLYGYTF	TGTGCCAGCAGCTACCGTACAGGGCTCTATGGCTACACCTTC
TRBV27	TRBJ1-1	.	.	CASSWSGGSTEAFF	TGTGCCAGCAGTTGGAGTGGTGGATCCACTGAAGCTTTCTTT
TRBV5-4	TRBJ2-1	.	.	CASSLRGSYNEQFF	TGTGCCAGCAGCTTGCGAGGCTCCTACAATGAGCAGTTCTTC
TRBV19	TRBJ2-3	.	.	CASNPRGLDTQYF	TGTGCCAGTAATCCTCGCGGACTCGATACGCAGTATTTT
TRBV6-5	TRBJ2-7	TRBD1	.	CASRTGTGGFEQYF	TGTGCCAGCAGGACCGGGACAGGGGGCTTCGAGCAGTACTTC
TRBV6-1	TRBJ2-1	TRBD2	.	CASAGRGAILNEQFF	TGTGCCAGCGCGGGGCGGGGGGCGATTCTCAATGAGCAGTTCTTC
TRBV10-3	TRBJ2-1	TRBD2	.	CAISEREGYNEQFF	TGTGCCATCAGTGAACGGGAGGGCTACAATGAGCAGTTCTTC
TRBV6-6	TRBJ2-7	TRBD1	.	CASRSGTVPYEQYF	TGTGCCAGCAGGTCCGGGACAGTCCCCTACGAGCAGTACTTC
TRBV14	TRBJ1-2	.	.	CASSRYRVGYTF	TGTGCCAGCAGCCGCTACAGGGTTGGCTACACCTTC
TRBV5-1	TRBJ2-5	.	.	CASSLNRLQETQYF	TGCGCCAGCAGCTTGAACAGGCTCCAAGAGACCCAGTACTTC
TRBV29-1	TRBJ2-5	TRBD2	.	CSVDPGGETQYF	TGCAGCGTTGACCCCGGGGGGGAGACCCAGTACTTC
TRBV25-1	TRBJ2-1	TRBD1	.	CASSATGANDEQFF	TGTGCCAGCAGCGCTACAGGGGCGAATGATGAGCAGTTCTTC
TRBV6-5	TRBJ1-4	.	.	CASSLDRGFRGEKLFF	TGTGCCAGCAGTTTAGACCGGGGATTCCGAGGGGAAAAACTGTTTTTT
TRBV27	TRBJ2-7	TRBD1	.	CASKLGTGIPYEQYF	TGTGCCAGCAAATTAGGGACAGGGATTCCGTACGAGCAGTACTTC
TRBV6-5	TRBJ2-1	.	.	CASSYSEEGIYNEQFF	TGTGCCAGCAGTTACTCCGAGGAGGGGATCTACAATGAGCAGTTCTTC
TRBV2	TRBJ2-7	.	.	CASSGGRTPYEQYF	TGTGCCAGCAGTGGGGGGCGGACCCCCTACGAGCAGTACTTC
TRBV4-1	TRBJ2-2	.	.	CASSQYSSAGELFF	TGCGCCAGCAGCCAGTATTCAAGCGCCGGGGAGCTGTTTTTT
TRBV28	TRBJ1-5	.	.	CASSLSPGTRLYSNQPQHF	TGTGCCAGCAGTTTATCTCCCGGGACAAGACTGTATAGCAATCAGCCCCAGCATTTT
TRBV11-2	TRBJ2-1	.	.	CASSLDPRSSYNEQFF	TGTGCCAGCAGCTTAGACCCGAGGAGCTCCTACAATGAGCAGTTCTTC
TRBV10-2	TRBJ1-1	.	.	CASSVGGLTEAFF	TGCGCCAGCAGTGTGGGGGGGTTGACTGAAGCTTTCTTT
TRBV14	TRBJ1-6	.	.	CASSLQGKGSPLHF	TGTGCCAGCAGCCTACAGGGAAAAGGATCACCCCTCCACTTT
TRBV11-2	TRBJ2-5	TRBD2	.	CASSLEGAWGGQYF	TGTGCCAGCAGCTTAGAAGGGGCCTGGGGGGGCCAGTACTTC